This T cell receptor beta chain was profiled in a study of cytomegalovirus exposure and HLA in healthy donors (dated by TCRdb to the late 2010s). In terms of the full investigation: An earlier analysis of some 550 of the donors reported 276 Gb of sequence data and 117 million unique TCR beta sequences from about 179 million T cells. About 280 gigabases of sequencing data and around 80 million unique TCR sequences made up an early release that covered about 640 HLA-typed donors. Of the 300 to 500 genotyped donors, approximately 80% were placed in the genetic ancestry cluster associated with self-reported Caucasian donors. The aim of the study was to test whether cataloging public T cell receptors could identify signatures of past pathogen exposure. Using immunosequencing, the study profiled T cell repertoires from 500 to 800 subjects and related those repertoires to cytomegalovirus serostatus. In addition to the first cohort of 650 to 800 subjects, a separate validation cohort of approximately 130 different subjects was used. To predict cytomegalovirus infection status, the study brought together high-throughput TCR immunosequencing, statistical association of individual TCRs with disease status, and machine learning. To study patterns of TCR occurrence, a later analysis re-analyzed previously published TCR beta repertoires from around 700 donors and added high-resolution HLA genotyping. The later analysis used no new phenotypic data to find candidate immune exposures, relying instead on TCR beta sequences and their occurrence across donors. To decide whether each TCR beta V gene segment behaved as functional or pseudogenic, an earlier analysis of approximately 620 of the donors relied on high-throughput TCR beta sequencing. Alongside the repertoire data, information on donor age, sex, ethnicity and CMV serostatus was compiled. A later genetic analysis used genome-wide SNP genotypes for about 55% of the 666 donors, treating that subset as a discovery cohort. All discovery cohort repertoires had been generated using a single sequencing platform. Both class I and class II loci were covered by HLA typing, at four-digit resolution. The number of donors typed differed by locus, with about 629-640 for A, B, C, DRB1 and DQB1, over 500 for DQA1, over 600 for DPA1, and 400 to 490 for DPB1. Several DR-DQ haplotypes were handled as single units for association and clustering because linkage in the cohort was strong. Among roughly 400 genotyped donors of the cohort, an average of approximately 240,000 unique TCR beta nucleotide sequences was sequenced per donor, of which 15% to 20% were non-productive. Results and caveats for the whole study, not just this receptor: While some public TCRs were present in many individuals, most TCR sequences turned up only very rarely across donors. This cohort had only TCR beta chains sequenced, and the lack of alpha or paired-chain data limited which features could be detected. The classifier was reported to diagnose cytomegalovirus status with high specificity and sensitivity in both the original cohort and the validation cohort. Three of the identified cytomegalovirus-associated TCR beta chains were confirmed in vitro to be specific for cytomegalovirus antigens. An association between a missense DCLRE1C variant and V-gene and J-gene trimming of TCR beta chains was found in a later genetic analysis and replicated in an independent cohort. At a false discovery rate of 0.05, a later analysis linked 15,000 to 20,000 TCR beta sequences to specific HLA alleles. A cluster of highly shared sequence variants was judged likely to be a technical artifact of the sequencing pipeline. Correlated functional status among segregating V segments might be attributable to linkage disequilibrium, but an unknown experimental factor could not be ruled out. In an earlier analysis of roughly 560 of the donors, most TCR beta V segments were observed in productive rearrangements about 87% or about 30% of the time, broadly matching IMGT annotations. Strong co-occurrence of HLA alleles, especially DR and DQ, made assigning TCR associations to individual alleles difficult. Some IMGT-functional V segments, including TRBV6-2 and TRBV6-3, could not be distinguished by the 87-base-pair reads and were therefore excluded. Because some donors lacked HLA typing at each locus, the association tests relied only on the typed subset. Immune exposure information for the cohort was limited to CMV serostatus. A later analysis found that TCR association rates varied across HLA loci, with DRB1 alleles showing the most associated TCRs and HLA-C alleles the fewest. Compared with the roughly 700-donor mean, donors in an Asian-associated ancestry cluster had fewer N-insertions in productive TCRs, according to a later genetic analysis. The presence/absence analyses assumed that sequencing depth was roughly uniform across donors, and that assumption may not be true. A later analysis reported that several top co-occurrence clusters appeared linked to parvovirus B19, influenza, CMV and Epstein-Barr virus. In a later analysis, most CMV-associated TCR beta chains were found to appear HLA-restricted, with HLA associations seemingly driven largely by CMV exposure. According to the authors, the approach could potentially be generalized to other disease states and immunological phenotypes. The earlier analysis of approximately 540 of the donors excluded some 16 rarely observed V segments, including chromosome 9 orphons, because counts were too low. In a later analysis, HLA-associated TCR beta chains were found to be more clonally expanded and to have lower generation probabilities than equally common non-associated chains. A further reported finding was that TCR beta sequences accurately predicted the HLA-A and HLA-B alleles for most subjects in the first cohort. The study gave a list of some 150 TCR beta chains associated with cytomegalovirus.

The germline V gene supplies CDR1 SGHRS and CDR2 YFSETQ. The junction shows trimming of 4 bases on V and 7 bases on J, plus 17 bases between the germline ends. Inclusive of the bounding cysteine and phenylalanine, the CDR3 is 15 residues long. The kept DNA is CDR3 alone, 45 bases in frame from the first base. As concerns this clone: Its recognized antigen is unknown. Base-call qualities are not available, and no considerably larger clone is one nucleotide away.

The library was obtained by the immunoSEQ multiplex PCR assay. The multiplex PCR relied on a mix of 60 forward primers for TCR Vbeta segments and 13 reverse primers for TCR Jbeta segments. Amplification of the CDR3 region of rearranged TCR beta genes was performed with a multiplex PCR assay on genomic DNA. The Illumina HiSeq System was used to sequence the amplified TCR beta libraries as 87-base-pair reads. The source study handled its data this way. A later analysis counted about 80 million unique TCR beta chains across the 666 repertoires, and some 11 million of these chains were shared by at least two donors. Raw reads were error-corrected and collapsed into unique sequences by a nearest-neighbor algorithm in which closely related sequences were merged to remove PCR and sequencing errors. Alignment of CDR3 sequences to IMGT reference sequences was used to assign V, D and J gene segments. For a sequence to be retained, a match of at least six nucleotides was required to both a V gene segment and a J gene segment. Rearrangements were called productive when the CDR3 lacked stop codons and stayed in frame with V and J; all others were non-productive. Following IMGT convention, CDR3 was defined as the stretch from the second conserved V-encoded cysteine to the conserved J-encoded phenylalanine. Sequences without an unambiguous match to a single V gene segment were excluded from the earlier analysis of approximately 600 of the donors. An earlier analysis of approximately 590 of the donors called V segments functional above 56.7% productive rearrangements and segregating when the between-donor standard deviation exceeded 5%. A statistical classification framework was developed to diagnose cytomegalovirus status using the catalog of TCR beta chain sequences. V and J gene assignment, in a later analysis, came from comparing TCR nucleotide sequences with IMGT/GENE-DB human TR gene sequences. A later analysis assigned CDR3 sequences and most-parsimonious VDJ recombination scenarios with the TCRdist pipeline. A later analysis defined each TCR beta chain by its CDR3 amino acid sequence plus V-gene family, and excluded reads lacking a unique V-gene family. To address suspected cross-contamination and a sequencing artifact, a later analysis removed roughly 640 highly shared, low-generation-probability nucleotide sequences. A later analysis calculated a clonal expansion index for each public chain from normalized within-repertoire ranks of inferred template counts. In a later analysis, generation probabilities were computed using a VDJ recombination model fitted to out-of-frame rearrangements, and the results were checked against IGoR. Hypergeometric tests were used in a later analysis to score TCR-TCR, TCR-HLA and TCR-CMV co-occurrence, with a repertoire-size bias correction applied to the TCR pairs. In a later analysis, false discovery rates were estimated by permuting HLA or CMV assignments 20 times. In a later analysis, co-occurring TCRs were grouped using DBSCAN, with TCRdist sequence similarity added in when clustering inside HLA-allele-positive subsets. Co-occurrence clustering excluded repertoires with fewer than 30,000 or more than 120,000 public chains, plus five with anomalous nucleotide sharing. Drawn from immuneACCESS, this table holds only the in-frame rearrangements with V and J called that TCRdb kept. Clones are partly lost; checked studies trace under half to an unresolved V gene and leave the rest unexplained. V, J and clone size derive from that table, while D and trimming were established from the DNA sequence. Counted in this sample were approximately 100,000 clones; around three quarters of them appeared once. The ten largest clones represent 10% of the sample.

In total, 500 to 700 healthy bone marrow donors made up the cohort. At the time of sampling, every cohort member was nominally healthy, though immune exposures that went unrecorded were likely present. The donor tested CMV seropositive, placing the donor among the 289 seropositive members of the cohort. A peripheral blood sample was collected from each donor, and TCR beta sequencing was performed on peripheral blood mononuclear cells. The Qiagen DNeasy Blood Extraction Kit was used to extract genomic DNA from the blood cell samples. The TCR originated in a woman in her late teens or twenties in good health and CMV-seropositive. The sample taken for sequencing was PBMCs. The V and J segments used are TRBV5-1 and TRBJ1-4; 5 matching bases give a weak D call of TRBD1. The bases read TGCGCCAGCAGCACGGACGGTCAAAGGGGTGAAAAACTGTTTTTT. The encoded protein is CASSTDGQRGEKLFF.